These T cell receptor beta chains were read from a single sample in a study of tumor-infiltrating lymphocytes in localized non-small cell lung cancer. Profiled with immunoSEQ multiplex PCR; TCRdb holds only in-frame clones, not every one. Of 10,000 to 15,000 clones listed, about 82% were seen once; the top ten hold around 12%. Sequencing input: uninvolved lung tissue not adjacent to the tumor. Receptors were obtained from a human donor with non-small cell lung cancer. CDR3s include the opening cysteine and the closing phenylalanine or tryptophan. D genes are given only for firm matches. Some rows mark clone size as missing; the rest say once, few, many or name a class of expanded clone.

d_gene: TRBD2; v_gene: TRBV25-1; j_gene: TRBJ2-3; abundance: .; CDR3nt: TGTGCCAGCAGTGAATCGGCCCGGGGGGGTCTGGGGGATACGCAGTATTTT; CDR3aa: CASSESARGGLGDTQYF
d_gene: TRBD1; v_gene: TRBV5-1; j_gene: TRBJ1-4; abundance: .; CDR3nt: TGCGCCAGCAGCTTGGCCGTGGAGGGGGCTTCCGAAAAACTGTTTTTT; CDR3aa: CASSLAVEGASEKLFF
d_gene: .; v_gene: TRBV5-6; j_gene: TRBJ2-5; abundance: .; CDR3nt: TGTGCCAGCAGCATATTACTCCGGACTACCCAAGAGACCCAGTACTTC; CDR3aa: CASSILLRTTQETQYF
d_gene: TRBD1; v_gene: TRBV13; j_gene: TRBJ2-7; abundance: once; CDR3nt: TGTGCCAGCAGCCATAAGGACAGGGGGTCAACCTACGAGCAGTACTTC; CDR3aa: CASSHKDRGSTYEQYF
d_gene: TRBD2; v_gene: TRBV7-2; j_gene: TRBJ2-5; abundance: .; CDR3nt: TGTGCCAGCAGCTCAAGGGCGGGGGACGAGACCCAGTACTTC; CDR3aa: CASSSRAGDETQYF
d_gene: .; v_gene: TRBV5-4; j_gene: TRBJ1-2; abundance: .; CDR3nt: TGTGCCAGCAGCCTGGCGCCTGGGGGAGCTAACTATGGCTACACCTTC; CDR3aa: CASSLAPGGANYGYTF
d_gene: TRBD1; v_gene: TRBV4-2; j_gene: TRBJ1-5; abundance: few; CDR3nt: TGTGCCAGCAGCCGCCATACCGGGACAGGGGGCGCGGATAGCAATCAGCCCCAGCATTTT; CDR3aa: CASSRHTGTGGADSNQPQHF
d_gene: TRBD2; v_gene: TRBV19; j_gene: TRBJ2-2; abundance: once; CDR3nt: TGTGCCAGTAGAGGACTAGCGGGGGTCCCCGGGGAGCTGTTTTTT; CDR3aa: CASRGLAGVPGELFF
d_gene: .; v_gene: TRBV5-4; j_gene: TRBJ2-3; abundance: .; CDR3nt: TGTGCCAGCAGCTTAGACTTATGGGATACGCAGTATTTT; CDR3aa: CASSLDLWDTQYF
d_gene: .; v_gene: TRBV20-1; j_gene: TRBJ2-7; abundance: .; CDR3nt: TGCAGTGCTAGTACGAAATACGAGCAGTACTTC; CDR3aa: CSASTKYEQYF
d_gene: .; v_gene: TRBV7-2; j_gene: TRBJ1-1; abundance: .; CDR3nt: TGTGCCAGCAGCTTAGTTCTGGGGGCGAACACTGAAGCTTTCTTT; CDR3aa: CASSLVLGANTEAFF
d_gene: .; v_gene: TRBV7-2; j_gene: TRBJ1-5; abundance: .; CDR3nt: TGTGCCAGCAGCTTAGAGGACACCCGTAATCAGCCCCAGCATTTT; CDR3aa: CASSLEDTRNQPQHF
d_gene: TRBD2; v_gene: TRBV2; j_gene: TRBJ2-7; abundance: .; CDR3nt: TGTGCCAGCAACGAACCAGCGGGGAGCCACGAGCAGTACTTC; CDR3aa: CASNEPAGSHEQYF
d_gene: .; v_gene: TRBV18; j_gene: TRBJ1-4; abundance: once; CDR3nt: TGTGCCAGCTCACAGACGGCTAGACTGTTTTTT; CDR3aa: CASSQTARLFF
d_gene: .; v_gene: TRBV5-1; j_gene: TRBJ2-1; abundance: .; CDR3nt: TGCGCCAGCAGCGCGACAGGGGAGGGCTACCATGAGCAGTTCTTC; CDR3aa: CASSATGEGYHEQFF
d_gene: .; v_gene: TRBV25-1; j_gene: TRBJ1-1; abundance: .; CDR3nt: TGTGCCAGCAGTGTGGCGGGGGTTGGGAACACTGAAGCTTTCTTT; CDR3aa: CASSVAGVGNTEAFF
d_gene: .; v_gene: TRBV18; j_gene: TRBJ2-7; abundance: .; CDR3nt: TGTGCCAGCTCACCACAAGACTCGGGCTACGAGCAGTACTTC; CDR3aa: CASSPQDSGYEQYF
d_gene: .; v_gene: TRBV6-1; j_gene: TRBJ1-1; abundance: .; CDR3nt: TGTGCCAGCAGTGAAAGGGGAGAGGTCACTGAAGCTTTCTTT; CDR3aa: CASSERGEVTEAFF
d_gene: TRBD2; v_gene: TRBV9; j_gene: TRBJ2-1; abundance: .; CDR3nt: TGTGCCAGCAGCGCGGTCACTAGCGGGGCGGGTGAGCAGTTCTTC; CDR3aa: CASSAVTSGAGEQFF
d_gene: .; v_gene: TRBV9; j_gene: TRBJ2-2; abundance: few; CDR3nt: TGTGCCAGCAGCGTGGCACTTCTCACCGGGGAGCTGTTTTTT; CDR3aa: CASSVALLTGELFF
d_gene: .; v_gene: TRBV7-2; j_gene: TRBJ1-4; abundance: .; CDR3nt: TGTGCCAGCAGCCCTAATTCTCTGGGCCTGGGAGGAGAAAAACTGTTTTTT; CDR3aa: CASSPNSLGLGGEKLFF
d_gene: TRBD1; v_gene: TRBV2; j_gene: TRBJ2-6; abundance: .; CDR3nt: TGTGCCAAAGGACAGGGTGGGACTGGGGCCAACGTCCTGACTTTC; CDR3aa: CAKGQGGTGANVLTF
d_gene: TRBD1; v_gene: TRBV25-1; j_gene: TRBJ1-2; abundance: .; CDR3nt: TGTGCCAGCAGTGATATCCGGGACAGGGGAAGCTATGGCTACACCTTC; CDR3aa: CASSDIRDRGSYGYTF
d_gene: TRBD1; v_gene: TRBV9; j_gene: TRBJ2-6; abundance: .; CDR3nt: TGTGCCAGCAGCGGGACAGGGGCTGGGGCCAACGTCCTGACTTTC; CDR3aa: CASSGTGAGANVLTF
d_gene: TRBD2; v_gene: TRBV19; j_gene: TRBJ2-2; abundance: .; CDR3nt: TGTGCCAGTACCTCCTCCGGGGGGGCAGAAAGGGGCGACGGGGAGCTGTTTTTT; CDR3aa: CASTSSGGAERGDGELFF
d_gene: .; v_gene: TRBV5-5; j_gene: TRBJ1-5; abundance: .; CDR3nt: TGTGCCAGCAGTTCCGACAGCTATAGCAATCAGCCCCAGCATTTT; CDR3aa: CASSSDSYSNQPQHF
d_gene: TRBD1; v_gene: TRBV6-1; j_gene: TRBJ2-7; abundance: .; CDR3nt: TGTGCCAGCAGGCGACAGGGCGCCCTCCCCTACGAGCAGTACTTC; CDR3aa: CASRRQGALPYEQYF
d_gene: .; v_gene: TRBV9; j_gene: TRBJ2-7; abundance: .; CDR3nt: TGTGCCAGCAGCGTAAGTTACAGGGTCGGAGAGCAGTACTTC; CDR3aa: CASSVSYRVGEQYF
d_gene: TRBD1; v_gene: TRBV7-8; j_gene: TRBJ1-1; abundance: .; CDR3nt: TGTGCCAGCAGCTCCATTCGGACAGGTGGGACTAAAATGAACACTGAAGCTTTCTTT; CDR3aa: CASSSIRTGGTKMNTEAFF
d_gene: .; v_gene: TRBV6-6; j_gene: TRBJ2-7; abundance: medium-sized; CDR3nt: TGTGCCAGCACTAGAGAGGGCGAGCAGTACTTC; CDR3aa: CASTREGEQYF
d_gene: TRBD1; v_gene: TRBV15; j_gene: TRBJ2-7; abundance: .; CDR3nt: TGTGCCACCAGCAGCCAGCCGGGACAGGCCTACGAGCAGTACTTC; CDR3aa: CATSSQPGQAYEQYF
d_gene: .; v_gene: TRBV21-1; j_gene: TRBJ2-4; abundance: .; CDR3nt: TGTGCCAGCAGCAAAGGACAGTGGAGTACCTTAGCCAAAAACATTCAGTACTTC; CDR3aa: CASSKGQWSTLAKNIQYF
d_gene: .; v_gene: TRBV4-3; j_gene: TRBJ1-3; abundance: .; CDR3nt: TGCGCCAGCAGCCAAGAATTGAGTGGCGGAAACACCATATATTTT; CDR3aa: CASSQELSGGNTIYF
d_gene: .; v_gene: TRBV4-1; j_gene: TRBJ1-5; abundance: .; CDR3nt: TGCGCCAGCAGCCAAGATGCGGGGGCAGGACAGCCCCAGCATTTT; CDR3aa: CASSQDAGAGQPQHF
d_gene: TRBD2; v_gene: TRBV7-8; j_gene: TRBJ2-1; abundance: few; CDR3nt: TGTGCCAGCAGCTTAATGTCTAGCGGGGGATCAGGTGAGCAGTTCTTC; CDR3aa: CASSLMSSGGSGEQFF
d_gene: .; v_gene: TRBV5-4; j_gene: TRBJ2-7; abundance: .; CDR3nt: TGTGCCAGCAGCGCTGGCCGTTACGAGCAGTACTTC; CDR3aa: CASSAGRYEQYF
d_gene: .; v_gene: TRBV19; j_gene: TRBJ1-1; abundance: .; CDR3nt: TGTGCCAGTAGCCAAGACTCGTTCATGAACACTGAAGCTTTCTTT; CDR3aa: CASSQDSFMNTEAFF
d_gene: .; v_gene: TRBV10-3; j_gene: TRBJ2-7; abundance: .; CDR3nt: TGTGCCATCAGTGATGAGTCAGGGCGATCGCAGCAGTACTTC; CDR3aa: CAISDESGRSQQYF
d_gene: TRBD1; v_gene: TRBV2; j_gene: TRBJ1-5; abundance: once; CDR3nt: TGTGCCAGCAGGGTCGGACAGGGGGAAAGTCGGCCCCAGCATTTT; CDR3aa: CASRVGQGESRPQHF
d_gene: TRBD1; v_gene: TRBV5-1; j_gene: TRBJ1-1; abundance: once; CDR3nt: TGCGCCAGCAGCTTTAATCCGGGACAGGGGGCTGAAGCTTTCTTT; CDR3aa: CASSFNPGQGAEAFF
d_gene: .; v_gene: TRBV29-1; j_gene: TRBJ1-1; abundance: .; CDR3nt: TGCAGCGTGATGGAGAACACTGAAGCTTTCTTT; CDR3aa: CSVMENTEAFF
d_gene: TRBD2; v_gene: TRBV30; j_gene: TRBJ2-1; abundance: .; CDR3nt: TGTGCCTGGAGTGTACGGGGACTAGGGTTTCGAGAGCAGTTCTTC; CDR3aa: CAWSVRGLGFREQFF
d_gene: TRBD1; v_gene: TRBV2; j_gene: TRBJ2-7; abundance: .; CDR3nt: TGTGCCAGCAGTGAATTGGGGACAGGGACAGGCGAGCAGTACTTC; CDR3aa: CASSELGTGTGEQYF
d_gene: TRBD1; v_gene: TRBV7-2; j_gene: TRBJ2-7; abundance: .; CDR3nt: TGTGCCAGCAGCTTAGGGCCGGGACAGCCCTCCTACGAGCAGTACTTC; CDR3aa: CASSLGPGQPSYEQYF
d_gene: .; v_gene: TRBV6-6; j_gene: TRBJ2-5; abundance: .; CDR3nt: TGTGCCAGCAGTTACCGACAGGGAGGGTTGGAGACCCAGTACTTC; CDR3aa: CASSYRQGGLETQYF
d_gene: .; v_gene: TRBV30; j_gene: TRBJ1-2; abundance: .; CDR3nt: TGTGCCTGGAGTGTACTGCAGGGGGGCTACACCTTC; CDR3aa: CAWSVLQGGYTF
d_gene: .; v_gene: TRBV11-3; j_gene: TRBJ2-7; abundance: .; CDR3nt: TGTGCCAGCAGCTTGAGCGGCCCCTACGAGCAGTACTTC; CDR3aa: CASSLSGPYEQYF
d_gene: .; v_gene: TRBV30; j_gene: TRBJ1-4; abundance: large; CDR3nt: TGTGCCTGGAGTGTAGATTCAGTTCTGGAAAAACTGTTTTTT; CDR3aa: CAWSVDSVLEKLFF
d_gene: .; v_gene: TRBV6-4; j_gene: TRBJ2-1; abundance: .; CDR3nt: TGTGCCAGCAAGGCTAGAGCGCAGTCCAATGAGCAGTTCTTC; CDR3aa: CASKARAQSNEQFF
d_gene: TRBD2; v_gene: TRBV4-2; j_gene: TRBJ2-1; abundance: .; CDR3nt: TGTGCCAGCAGCCCATATAGCGGGACTTCCTACAATGAGCAGTTCTTC; CDR3aa: CASSPYSGTSYNEQFF
d_gene: .; v_gene: TRBV7-3; j_gene: TRBJ1-5; abundance: .; CDR3nt: TGTGCCAGCAGCTTAGATCCGGGAAGGGATCAGCCCCAGCATTTT; CDR3aa: CASSLDPGRDQPQHF
d_gene: .; v_gene: TRBV7-9; j_gene: TRBJ2-3; abundance: .; CDR3nt: TGTGCCAGCAGCTTGGACCTGAACACAGATACGCAGTATTTT; CDR3aa: CASSLDLNTDTQYF
d_gene: TRBD1; v_gene: TRBV6-1; j_gene: TRBJ1-2; abundance: .; CDR3nt: TGTGCCAGCGACGAGACAGGGTGGAACTATGGCTACACCTTC; CDR3aa: CASDETGWNYGYTF
d_gene: TRBD1; v_gene: TRBV7-2; j_gene: TRBJ2-3; abundance: .; CDR3nt: TGTGCCAGCAGCTTGGACAGGACAGGGGGCACAGATACGCAGTATTTT; CDR3aa: CASSLDRTGGTDTQYF
d_gene: TRBD1; v_gene: TRBV5-1; j_gene: TRBJ2-7; abundance: once; CDR3nt: TGCGCCAGCAGAGCCGGGACAGGGGGATACCGCGAGCAGTACTTC; CDR3aa: CASRAGTGGYREQYF
d_gene: .; v_gene: TRBV2; j_gene: TRBJ2-5; abundance: .; CDR3nt: TGTGCCAGCAGTGCCCCGATGCAGACCCAGTACTTC; CDR3aa: CASSAPMQTQYF